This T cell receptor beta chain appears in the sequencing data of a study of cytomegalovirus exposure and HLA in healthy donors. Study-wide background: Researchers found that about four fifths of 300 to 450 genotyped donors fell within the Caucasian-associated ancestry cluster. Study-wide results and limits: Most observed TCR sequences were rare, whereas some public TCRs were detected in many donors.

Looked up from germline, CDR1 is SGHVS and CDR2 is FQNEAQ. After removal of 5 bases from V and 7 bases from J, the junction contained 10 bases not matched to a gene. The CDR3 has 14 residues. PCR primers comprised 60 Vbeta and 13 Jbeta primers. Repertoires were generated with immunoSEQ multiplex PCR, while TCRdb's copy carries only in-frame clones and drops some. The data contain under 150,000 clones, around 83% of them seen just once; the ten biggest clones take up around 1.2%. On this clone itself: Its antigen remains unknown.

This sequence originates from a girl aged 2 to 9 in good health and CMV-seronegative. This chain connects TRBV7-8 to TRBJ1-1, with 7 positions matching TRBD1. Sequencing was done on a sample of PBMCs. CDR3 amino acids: CASSKPGTVVEAFF. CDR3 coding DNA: TGTGCCAGCAGCAAACCCGGGACAGTAGTTGAAGCTTTCTTT.